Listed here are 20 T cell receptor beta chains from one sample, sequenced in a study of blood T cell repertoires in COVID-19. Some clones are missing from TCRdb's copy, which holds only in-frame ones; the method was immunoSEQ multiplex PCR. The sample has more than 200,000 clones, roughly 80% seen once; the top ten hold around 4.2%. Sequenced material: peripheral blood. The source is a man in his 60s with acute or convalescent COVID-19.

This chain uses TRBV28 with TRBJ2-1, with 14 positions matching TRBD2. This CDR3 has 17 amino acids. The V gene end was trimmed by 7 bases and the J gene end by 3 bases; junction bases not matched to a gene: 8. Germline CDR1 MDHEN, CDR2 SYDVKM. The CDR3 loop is CASTPLGLAGDYNEQFF. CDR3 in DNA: TGTGCCAGCACCCCCCTGGGACTAGCGGGAGACTACAATGAGCAGTTCTTC.

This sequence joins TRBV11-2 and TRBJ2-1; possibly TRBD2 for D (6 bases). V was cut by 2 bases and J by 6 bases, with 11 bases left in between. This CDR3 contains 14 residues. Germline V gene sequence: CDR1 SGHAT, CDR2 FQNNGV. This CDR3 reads CASSLTVGGNEQFF. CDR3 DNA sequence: TGTGCCAGCAGCTTAACCGTCGGGGGCAATGAGCAGTTCTTC. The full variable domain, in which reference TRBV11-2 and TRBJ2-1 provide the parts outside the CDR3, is EAGVAQSPRYKIIEKRQSVAFWCNPISGHATLYWYQQILGQGPKLLIQFQNNGVVDDSQLPKDRFSAERLKGVDSTLKIQPAKLEDSAVYLCASSLTVGGNEQFFGPGTRLTVL.

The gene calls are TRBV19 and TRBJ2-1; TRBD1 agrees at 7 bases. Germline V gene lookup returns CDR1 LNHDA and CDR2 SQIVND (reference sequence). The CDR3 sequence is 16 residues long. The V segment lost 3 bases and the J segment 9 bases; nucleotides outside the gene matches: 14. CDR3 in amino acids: CASSILPGRGQSEQFF. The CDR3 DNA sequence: TGTGCCAGTAGTATCCTGCCGGGTAGGGGGCAGAGTGAGCAGTTCTTC.

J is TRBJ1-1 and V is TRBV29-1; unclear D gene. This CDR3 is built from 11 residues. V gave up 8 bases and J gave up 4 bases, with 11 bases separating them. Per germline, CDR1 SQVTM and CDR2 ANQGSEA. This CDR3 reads CSPRSGTEAFF. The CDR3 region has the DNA TGCAGCCCCCGGTCCGGCACTGAAGCTTTCTTT.

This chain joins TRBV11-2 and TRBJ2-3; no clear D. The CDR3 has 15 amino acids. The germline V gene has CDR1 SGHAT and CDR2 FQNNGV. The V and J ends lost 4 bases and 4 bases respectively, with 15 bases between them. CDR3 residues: CASSSVYMVSDTQYF. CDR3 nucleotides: TGTGCCAGCAGCTCAGTTTATATGGTCTCAGATACGCAGTATTTT.

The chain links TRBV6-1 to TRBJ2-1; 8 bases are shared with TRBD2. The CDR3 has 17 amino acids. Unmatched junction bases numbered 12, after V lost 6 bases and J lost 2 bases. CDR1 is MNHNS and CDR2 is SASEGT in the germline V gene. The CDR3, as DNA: TGTGCCAGCAGGGAAACTGAAGCGGGAGTGCCCTACAATGAGCAGTTCTTC. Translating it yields CASRETEAGVPYNEQFF.

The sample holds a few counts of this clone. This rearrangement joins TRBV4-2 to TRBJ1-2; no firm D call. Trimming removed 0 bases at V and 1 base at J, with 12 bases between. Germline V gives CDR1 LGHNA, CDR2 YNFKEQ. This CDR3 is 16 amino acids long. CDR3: CASSQDLIHRNYGYTF. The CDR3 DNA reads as TGTGCCAGCAGCCAAGATCTGATACACCGTAACTATGGCTACACCTTC.

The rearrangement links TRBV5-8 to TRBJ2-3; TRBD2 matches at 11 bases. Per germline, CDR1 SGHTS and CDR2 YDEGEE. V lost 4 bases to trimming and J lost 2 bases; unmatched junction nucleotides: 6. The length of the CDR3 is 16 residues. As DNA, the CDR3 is TGTGCCAGCAGCAGGGGACTAGCGGAAATCACAGATACGCAGTATTTT. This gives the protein CASSRGLAEITDTQYF.

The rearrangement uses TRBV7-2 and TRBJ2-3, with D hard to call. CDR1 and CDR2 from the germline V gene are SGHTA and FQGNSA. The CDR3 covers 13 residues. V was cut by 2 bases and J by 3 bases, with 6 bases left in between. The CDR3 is CASSLLVTDTQYF. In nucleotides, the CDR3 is TGTGCCAGCAGCTTATTAGTTACAGATACGCAGTATTTT.

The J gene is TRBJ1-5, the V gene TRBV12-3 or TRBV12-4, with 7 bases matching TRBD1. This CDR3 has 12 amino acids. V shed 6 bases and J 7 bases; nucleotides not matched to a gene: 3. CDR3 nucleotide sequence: TGTGCCAGCAGAACAGGGGCCCAGCCCCAGCATTTT. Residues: CASRTGAQPQHF.

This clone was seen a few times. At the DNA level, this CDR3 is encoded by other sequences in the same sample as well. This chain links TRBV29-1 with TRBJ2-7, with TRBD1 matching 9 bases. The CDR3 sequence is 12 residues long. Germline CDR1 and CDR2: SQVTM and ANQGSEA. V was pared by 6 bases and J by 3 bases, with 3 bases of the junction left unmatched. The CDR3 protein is CSVGQGFYEQYF. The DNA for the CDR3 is TGCAGCGTGGGACAGGGCTTCTACGAGCAGTACTTC.

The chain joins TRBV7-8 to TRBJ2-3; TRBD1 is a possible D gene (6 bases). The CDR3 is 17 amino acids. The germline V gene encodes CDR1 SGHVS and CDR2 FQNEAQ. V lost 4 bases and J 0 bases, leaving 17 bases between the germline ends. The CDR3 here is CASSYGYGTTSTDTQYF. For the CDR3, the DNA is TGTGCCAGCAGCTACGGGTACGGGACAACTAGCACAGATACGCAGTATTTT.

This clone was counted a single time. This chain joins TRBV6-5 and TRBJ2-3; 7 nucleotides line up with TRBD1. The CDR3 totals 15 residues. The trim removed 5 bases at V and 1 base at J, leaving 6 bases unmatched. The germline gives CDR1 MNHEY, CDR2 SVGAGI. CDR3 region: CASSRTGFGTDTQYF. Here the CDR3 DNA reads TGTGCCAGCAGTAGGACAGGATTCGGCACAGATACGCAGTATTTT.

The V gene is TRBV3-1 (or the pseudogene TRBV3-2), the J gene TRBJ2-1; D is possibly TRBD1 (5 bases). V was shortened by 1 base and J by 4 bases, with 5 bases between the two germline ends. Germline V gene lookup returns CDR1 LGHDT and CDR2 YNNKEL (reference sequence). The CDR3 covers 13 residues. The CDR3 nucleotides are TGTGCCAGCAGCCAAGCAGGGTACAATGAGCAGTTCTTC. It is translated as CASSQAGYNEQFF.

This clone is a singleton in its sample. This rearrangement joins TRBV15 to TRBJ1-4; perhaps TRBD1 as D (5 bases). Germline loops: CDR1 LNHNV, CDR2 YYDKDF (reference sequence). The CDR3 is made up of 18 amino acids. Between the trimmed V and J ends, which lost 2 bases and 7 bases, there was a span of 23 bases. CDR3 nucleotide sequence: TGTGCCACCAGCAGAAACCCACCTGGGCTCACAGGATTTGAAAAACTGTTTTTT. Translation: CATSRNPPGLTGFEKLFF.

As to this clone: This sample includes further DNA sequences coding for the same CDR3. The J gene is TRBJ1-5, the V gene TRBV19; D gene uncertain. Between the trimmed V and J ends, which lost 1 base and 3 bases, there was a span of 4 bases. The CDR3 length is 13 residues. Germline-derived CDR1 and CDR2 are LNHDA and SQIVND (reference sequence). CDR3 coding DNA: TGTGCCAGTAGTATAGCTGTCAATCAGCCCCAGCATTTT. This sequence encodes CASSIAVNQPQHF. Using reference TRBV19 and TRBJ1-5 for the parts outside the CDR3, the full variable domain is DGGITQSPKYLFRKEGQNVTLSCEQNLNHDAMYWYRQDPGQGLRLIYYSQIVNDFQKGDIAEGYSVSREKKESFPLTVTSAQKNPTAFYLCASSIAVNQPQHFGDGTRLSIL.

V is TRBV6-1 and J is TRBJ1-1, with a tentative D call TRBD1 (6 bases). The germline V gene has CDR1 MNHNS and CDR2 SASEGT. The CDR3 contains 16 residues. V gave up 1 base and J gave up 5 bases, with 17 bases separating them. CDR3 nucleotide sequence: TGTGCCAGCAGTGAAGGAGAGAAGGGACAAGTAACTGAAGCTTTCTTT. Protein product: CASSEGEKGQVTEAFF.

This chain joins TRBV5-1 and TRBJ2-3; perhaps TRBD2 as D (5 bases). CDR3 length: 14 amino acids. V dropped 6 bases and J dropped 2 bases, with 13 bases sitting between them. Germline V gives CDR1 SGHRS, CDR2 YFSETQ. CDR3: CASTERQPTDTQYF. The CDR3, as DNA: TGCGCCAGCACGGAGCGGCAACCCACAGATACGCAGTATTTT.

The CDR3 DNA reads TGTGCCAGCAGCCCCTTCATCGGGACTAGTGCTATCCAGCAGTACTTC. Encoded protein: CASSPFIGTSAIQQYF. The chain employs TRBV7-6 and TRBJ2-7; the match to TRBD2 covers 8 bases. The CDR3 runs 16 residues. The germline gives CDR1 SGHVS, CDR2 FNYEAQ. V was pared by 5 bases and J by 8 bases, with 17 bases of the junction left unmatched.

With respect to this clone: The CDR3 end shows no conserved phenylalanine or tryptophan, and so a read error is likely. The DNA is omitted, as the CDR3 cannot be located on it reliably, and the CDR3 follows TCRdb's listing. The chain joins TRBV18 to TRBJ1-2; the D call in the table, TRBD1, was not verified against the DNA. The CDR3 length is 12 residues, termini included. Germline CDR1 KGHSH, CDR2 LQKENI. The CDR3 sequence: CASSPPLAGPTI.